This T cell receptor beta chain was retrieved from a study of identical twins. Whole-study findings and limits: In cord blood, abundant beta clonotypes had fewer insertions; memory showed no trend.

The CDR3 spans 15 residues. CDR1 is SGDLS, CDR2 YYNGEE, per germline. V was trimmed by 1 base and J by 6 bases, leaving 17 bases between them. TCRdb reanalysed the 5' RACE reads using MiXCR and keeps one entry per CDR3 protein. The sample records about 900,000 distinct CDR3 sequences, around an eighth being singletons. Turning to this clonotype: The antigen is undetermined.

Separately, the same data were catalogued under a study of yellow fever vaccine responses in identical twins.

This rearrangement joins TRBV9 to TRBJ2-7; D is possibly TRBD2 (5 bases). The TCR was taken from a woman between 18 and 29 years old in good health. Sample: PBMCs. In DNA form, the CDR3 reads TGTGCCAGCAGCGTATCATCCGGGGAGTTCAGCGAGCAGTACTTC. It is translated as CASSVSSGEFSEQYF.